The 6 T cell receptor beta chains listed next were all sequenced from one sample in a study of T cells in Graves' hyperthyroidism and ophthalmopathy. Amplification targeted TCR beta CDR3 regions from RNA transcripts. TCR CDR3 underwent first-round RT-PCR with the HTBI primer set. TCRdb passed the multiplex PCR reads through MiXCR, listing each CDR3 protein once. The sample lists hundreds of thousands of distinct CDR3 sequences, approximately 16% seen once, with roughly 18% in the top ten. Sequenced material: blood. The source of these receptors is a woman aged 18-29 years with Graves' hyperthyroidism.

The sample holds many counts of this clonotype. Here the CDR3 reads CASRTVGMNTEAFF. The CDR3, as DNA: TGTGCCAGCAGGACGGTTGGGATGAACACTGAAGCTTTCTTT. The genes are TRBV6-1 and TRBJ1-1; D gene ambiguous. The V end was cut by 6 bases, the J end by 0 bases, with 11 bases between. The CDR3 extends over 14 amino acids. Germline CDR1 reads MNHNS; CDR2 reads SASEGT.

This clonotype has at least ten counts. The chain combines TRBV3-1 with TRBJ2-1, with 13 bases lining up with TRBD2. Trimming took 2 bases from V and 5 from J; bases not matched to a gene: 9. This CDR3 is 18 amino acids long. Looked up from germline, CDR1 is LGHDT and CDR2 is YNNKEL (reference sequence). In DNA, the CDR3 is TGTGCCAGCAGCCAAAACTGGAGGACTAGCGGGGGCAACAATGAGCAGTTCTTC. Amino acid sequence: CASSQNWRTSGGNNEQFF.

The chain is built from TRBV7-2 and TRBJ2-1, with D perhaps assigned TRBD1 or TRBD2 (5 bases each). CDR1 is SGHTA, CDR2 FQGNSA, per germline. V gave up 5 bases and J gave up 4 bases, with 15 bases separating them. The CDR3 sequence is 15 residues long. CDR3 sequence reads: CASSQWGSEYNEQFF. CDR3 nucleotide sequence: TGTGCCAGCAGCCAGTGGGGGTCTGAGTACAATGAGCAGTTCTTC. Based on the CDR3 plus reference TRBV7-2 and TRBJ2-1, the full variable domain is GAGVSQSPSNKVTEKGKDVELRCDPISGHTALYWYRQSLGQGLEFLIYFQGNSAPDKSGLPSDRFSAERTGGSVSTLTIQRTQQEDSAVYLCASSQWGSEYNEQFFGPGTRLTVL.

CDR3 in DNA: TGTGCCAGTAGTGCCAGCCGGTCCACCGGGGAGCTGTTTTTT. It is translated as CASSASRSTGELFF. The chain carries TRBV19 and TRBJ2-2, with D unclear. CDR3 length: 14 amino acids. With 5 bases removed from V and 4 bases from J, the gap between germline ends came to 11 bases. Per germline, CDR1 LNHDA and CDR2 SQIVND (reference sequence).

This clonotype has just a few counts. It may be a read error: a sequence one base away is much more abundant. The chain is built from TRBV20-1 and TRBJ2-1; D call uncertain. This CDR3 comprises 11 residues. Germline V gene lookup returns CDR1 DFQATT and CDR2 SNEGSKA (reference sequence). Trimming took 0 bases from V and 9 from J, leaving 6 bases between them. The CDR3 protein is CSARDISEQFF. The CDR3 DNA reads as TGCAGTGCTAGAGATATAAGTGAGCAGTTCTTC.

This clonotype was counted many times. The chain carries TRBV20-1 and TRBJ1-1; weak D call: TRBD1 (6 bases). Germline loops: CDR1 DFQATT, CDR2 SNEGSKA (reference sequence). The CDR3 is 15 residues long. V was cut by 5 bases and J by 3 bases, with 19 bases left in between. The CDR3 loop is CSAPTEGGLDTEAFF. CDR3 nucleotide sequence: TGCAGTGCTCCTACTGAAGGGGGTTTGGACACTGAAGCTTTCTTT.